The source of this T cell receptor (beta chain) is a study of T cell responses to AZD1222 COVID-19 vaccine. This CDR3 contains 17 residues. The ends lost 4 bases at V and 7 bases at J; junction bases unmatched: 15. Per the germline V gene, CDR1 is KGHDR and CDR2 is SFDVKD. This clone is a singleton in its sample. Its antigen remains unknown. Findings and limits, study-wide: Receipt of two AZD1222 doses was followed by a rise in Spike-specific TCR breadth and depth. Close to half of spike-specific TCRs reportedly recognize unmutated variant regions. Without day 14 samples, only post-peak T cell repertoires were studied.

Profiling relied on immunoSEQ multiplex PCR, and the TCRdb table lists in-frame clones only, not all of them. The sample records 120,000 or so clones, 75% to 90% being singletons. Pooling was applied to second doses at about 4 or about 12 weeks. This chain uses TRBV24-1 with TRBJ2-7, with TRBD2 matching over 10 bases. The receptor's source is an adult who received the AZD1222 COVID-19 vaccine. The sequencing used peripheral blood, collected 28 days after the second AZD1222 dose. CDR3 sequence reads: CATSEAPGTSVPGEQYF. CDR3 sequence (DNA): TGTGCCACCAGTGAAGCTCCCGGGACTAGCGTTCCGGGGGAGCAGTACTTC.